Listed below are T cell receptor beta chains from one sample, sequenced in a study of T cells after yellow fever vaccination. TCRdb used MiXCR to reprocess the 5' RACE reads, holding one entry per CDR3 protein. The profile shows 200,000 to 250,000 distinct CDR3 sequences, 3% to 4% of them singletons. The starting material was CD4+ T cells sorted from PBMCs, obtained 10 days after the yellow fever booster vaccination. These receptor sequences come from a young man who received the YFV17D yellow fever vaccine. CDR3s include the opening cysteine and the closing phenylalanine or tryptophan.

J: TRBJ1-5; V: TRBV29-1; CDR3: CSVVPGSNQPQHF
J: TRBJ2-6; V: TRBV5-1; CDR3: CASSSSGGAGSGANVLTF
J: TRBJ2-5; V: TRBV18; CDR3: CASSAGIGETQYF
J: TRBJ2-3; V: TRBV7-9; CDR3: CASSLVGGGPDTQYF
J: TRBJ2-1; V: TRBV6-6; CDR3: CASSYSLTGSKSFEQFF
J: TRBJ2-2; V: TRBV16; CDR3: CASSQVRVNTGELFF
J: TRBJ2-7; V: TRBV7-9; CDR3: CASSSNYEQYF
J: TRBJ1-1; V: TRBV5-1; CDR3: CASSLGQEPRVAFF
J: TRBJ2-1; V: TRBV5-1; CDR3: CASRGLGTGGEAYNEQFF
J: TRBJ2-5; V: TRBV5-1; CDR3: CASTQGDSQETQYF
J: TRBJ1-2; V: TRBV3-1; CDR3: CASSHALYGYTF
J: TRBJ1-1; V: TRBV29-1; CDR3: CSVDPGAGAGTEAFF
J: TRBJ1-6; V: TRBV20-1; CDR3: CSAPQTGINSPLHF
J: TRBJ1-5; V: TRBV7-6; CDR3: CASSLGRNQPQHF
J: TRBJ1-5; V: TRBV29-1; CDR3: CSVGQGYNQPQHF
J: TRBJ2-1; V: TRBV5-1; CDR3: CASSLPGLAGPNEQFF
J: TRBJ2-2; V: TRBV5-1; CDR3: CASRNQTSGELFF
J: TRBJ1-2; V: TRBV6-5; CDR3: CASSYFSRANYGYTF
J: TRBJ1-2; V: TRBV12-3/TRBV12-4; CDR3: CASTPLRAPGVDGYTF
J: TRBJ2-7; V: TRBV7-2; CDR3: CASSTTYEQYF
J: TRBJ2-5; V: TRBV7-2; CDR3: CASSNGQQETQYF
J: TRBJ1-6; V: TRBV11-2; CDR3: CASSSRGVISPLHF
J: TRBJ2-3; V: TRBV7-2; CDR3: CASSSLMASHYTDTQYF
J: TRBJ1-6; V: TRBV5-6; CDR3: CASSLWRSNSPLHF
J: TRBJ1-3; V: TRBV12-3/TRBV12-4; CDR3: CASSSTVSGNTIYF
J: TRBJ2-3; V: TRBV7-2; CDR3: CASSLQTIRDTQYF
J: TRBJ2-7; V: TRBV7-2; CDR3: CASSLDRGNEQYF
J: TRBJ1-1; V: TRBV18; CDR3: CASSPPLGLNTEAFF
J: TRBJ1-1; V: TRBV5-1; CDR3: CASSEKASEAFF
J: TRBJ2-7; V: TRBV23-1; CDR3: CASNQSGQGAGEQYF
J: TRBJ2-5; V: TRBV5-1; CDR3: CASSLGALKTSGGSWETQYF
J: TRBJ2-5; V: TRBV6-6; CDR3: CASSYSTGGIGTQYF
J: TRBJ2-5; V: TRBV5-1; CDR3: CASTLLGQLETQYF